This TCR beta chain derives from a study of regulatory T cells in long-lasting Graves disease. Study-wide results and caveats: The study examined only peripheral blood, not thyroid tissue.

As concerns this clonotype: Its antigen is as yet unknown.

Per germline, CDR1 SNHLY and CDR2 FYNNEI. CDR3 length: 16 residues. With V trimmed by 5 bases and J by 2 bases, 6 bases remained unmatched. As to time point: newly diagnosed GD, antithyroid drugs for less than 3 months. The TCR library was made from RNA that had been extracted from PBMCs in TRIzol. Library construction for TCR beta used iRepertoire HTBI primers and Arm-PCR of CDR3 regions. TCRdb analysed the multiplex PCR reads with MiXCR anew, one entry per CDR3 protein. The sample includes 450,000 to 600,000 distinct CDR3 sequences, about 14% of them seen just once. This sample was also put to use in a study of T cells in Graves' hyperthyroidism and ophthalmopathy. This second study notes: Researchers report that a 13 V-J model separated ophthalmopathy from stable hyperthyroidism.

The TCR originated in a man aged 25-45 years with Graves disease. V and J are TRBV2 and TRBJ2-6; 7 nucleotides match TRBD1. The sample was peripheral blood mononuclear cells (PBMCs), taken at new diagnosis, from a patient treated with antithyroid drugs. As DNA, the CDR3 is TGTGCCAGCAGTTCTCCGACAGGGACTGGGGCCAACGTCCTGACTTTC. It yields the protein CASSSPTGTGANVLTF.